Listed here is a single TCR beta chain. The CDR3 is made up of 12 amino acids. After removal of 5 bases from V and 16 bases from J, the junction contained 11 bases not matched to a gene. These data belong to a study of early T cells in non-severe SARS-CoV-2 infection. Study-level background: Unsorted whole blood bulk RNA was sequenced, with unpaired chains.

Each CDR3 protein is one row after TCRdb ran MiXCR on the 5' RACE reads. There are 45,000 to 60,000 distinct CDR3 sequences in the sample; around 9.3% occur only once, and roughly 4.5% lies in the top ten. The genes are TRBV12-3 or TRBV12-4 and TRBJ2-1, with 7 bases fitting TRBD2. Sequenced input: whole blood. This TCR derives from an adult who was a healthcare worker with PCR-confirmed SARS-CoV-2 infection or an uninfected control (not recorded which). The CDR3, as DNA: TGTGCCAGCAGTCCCCTCCGGGGGGAGGTCTTCTTC. It codes for CASSPLRGEVFF.